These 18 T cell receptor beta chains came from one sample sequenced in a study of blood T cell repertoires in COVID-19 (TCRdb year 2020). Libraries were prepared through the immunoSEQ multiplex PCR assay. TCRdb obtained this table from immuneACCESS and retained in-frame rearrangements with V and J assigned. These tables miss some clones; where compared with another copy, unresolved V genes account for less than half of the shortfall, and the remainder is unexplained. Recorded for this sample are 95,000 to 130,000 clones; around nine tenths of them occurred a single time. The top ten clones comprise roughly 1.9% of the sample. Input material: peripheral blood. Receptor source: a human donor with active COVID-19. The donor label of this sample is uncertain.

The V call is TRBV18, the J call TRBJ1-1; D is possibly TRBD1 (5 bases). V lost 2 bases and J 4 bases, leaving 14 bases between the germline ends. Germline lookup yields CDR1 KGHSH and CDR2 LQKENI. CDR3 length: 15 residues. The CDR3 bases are TGTGCCAGCTCACCAGAGTCAGGGTGGGGCACTGAAGCTTTCTTT. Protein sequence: CASSPESGWGTEAFF.

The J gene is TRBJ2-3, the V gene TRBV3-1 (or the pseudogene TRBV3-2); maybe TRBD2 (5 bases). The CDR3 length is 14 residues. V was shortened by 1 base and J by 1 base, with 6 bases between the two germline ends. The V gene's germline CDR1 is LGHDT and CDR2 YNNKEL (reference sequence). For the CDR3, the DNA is TGTGCCAGCAGCCAAGGGGGAGGCACAGATACGCAGTATTTT. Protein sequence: CASSQGGGTDTQYF.

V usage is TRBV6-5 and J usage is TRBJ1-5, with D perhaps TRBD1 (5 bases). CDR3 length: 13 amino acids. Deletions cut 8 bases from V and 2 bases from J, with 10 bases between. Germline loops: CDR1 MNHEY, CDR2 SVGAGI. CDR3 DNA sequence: TGTGCCAGCCAGGGTTTAGGCAATCAGCCCCAGCATTTT. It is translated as CASQGLGNQPQHF.

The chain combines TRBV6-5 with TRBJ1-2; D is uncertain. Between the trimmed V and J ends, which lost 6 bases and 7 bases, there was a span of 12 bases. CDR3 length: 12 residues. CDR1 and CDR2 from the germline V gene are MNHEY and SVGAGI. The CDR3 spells CASRAGSTGYTF. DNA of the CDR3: TGTGCCAGCAGAGCGGGGTCGACTGGCTACACCTTC.

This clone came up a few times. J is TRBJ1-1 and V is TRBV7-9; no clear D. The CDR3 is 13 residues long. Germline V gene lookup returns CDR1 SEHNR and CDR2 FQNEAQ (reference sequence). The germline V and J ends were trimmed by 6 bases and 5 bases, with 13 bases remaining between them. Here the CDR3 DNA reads TGTGCCAGCAGTGCGGGCCGGGCAACTGAAGCTTTCTTT. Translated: CASSAGRATEAFF.

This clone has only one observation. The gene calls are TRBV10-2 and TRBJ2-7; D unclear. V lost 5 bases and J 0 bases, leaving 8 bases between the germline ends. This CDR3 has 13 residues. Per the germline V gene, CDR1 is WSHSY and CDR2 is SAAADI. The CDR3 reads CASSQISSYEQYF. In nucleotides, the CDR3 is TGCGCCAGCAGTCAGATAAGCTCCTACGAGCAGTACTTC.

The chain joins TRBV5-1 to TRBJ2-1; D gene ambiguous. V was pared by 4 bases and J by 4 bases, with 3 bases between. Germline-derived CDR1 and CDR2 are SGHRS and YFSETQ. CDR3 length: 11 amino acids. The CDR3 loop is CASSHYNEQFF. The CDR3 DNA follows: TGCGCCAGCAGCCATTACAATGAGCAGTTCTTC.

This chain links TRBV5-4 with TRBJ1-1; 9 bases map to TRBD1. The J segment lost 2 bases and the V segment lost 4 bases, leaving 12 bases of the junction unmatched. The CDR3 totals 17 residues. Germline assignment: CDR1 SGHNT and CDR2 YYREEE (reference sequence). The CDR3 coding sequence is TGTGCCAGCAGCCCGGGAAGGACAGGGGTTATAAACACTGAAGCTTTCTTT. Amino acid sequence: CASSPGRTGVINTEAFF.

The CDR3 is CASSFLAGGNNEQFF. CDR3 bases: TGCGCCAGCAGCTTCCTAGCGGGGGGGAACAATGAGCAGTTCTTC. The V call is TRBV5-1, the J call TRBJ2-1, with TRBD2 identical over 12 bases. V dropped 2 bases and J dropped 5; count of bases not matched to a gene: 2. Germline V gene sequence: CDR1 SGHRS, CDR2 YFSETQ. The CDR3 is 15 amino acids.

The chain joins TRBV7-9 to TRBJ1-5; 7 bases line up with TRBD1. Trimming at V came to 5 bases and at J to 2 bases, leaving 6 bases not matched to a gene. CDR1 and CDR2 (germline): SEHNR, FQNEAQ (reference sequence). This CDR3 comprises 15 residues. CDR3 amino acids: CASSPGGIGNQPQHF. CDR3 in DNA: TGTGCCAGCAGCCCAGGGGGAATCGGCAATCAGCCCCAGCATTTT.

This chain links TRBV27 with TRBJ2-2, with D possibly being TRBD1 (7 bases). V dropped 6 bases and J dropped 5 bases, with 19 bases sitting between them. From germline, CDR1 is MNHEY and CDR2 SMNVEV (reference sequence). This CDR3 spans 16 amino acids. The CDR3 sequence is CASRSHRGRGTGELFF. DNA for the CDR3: TGTGCCAGCAGATCCCACAGGGGCCGGGGGACCGGGGAGCTGTTTTTT.

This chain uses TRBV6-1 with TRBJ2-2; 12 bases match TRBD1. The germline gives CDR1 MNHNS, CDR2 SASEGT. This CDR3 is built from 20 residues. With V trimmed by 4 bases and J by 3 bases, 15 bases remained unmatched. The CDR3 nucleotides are TGTGCCAGCAGTGCCCGCCCGGGGGGGACAGGGGGCTCGTACACCGGGGAGCTGTTTTTT. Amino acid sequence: CASSARPGGTGGSYTGELFF.

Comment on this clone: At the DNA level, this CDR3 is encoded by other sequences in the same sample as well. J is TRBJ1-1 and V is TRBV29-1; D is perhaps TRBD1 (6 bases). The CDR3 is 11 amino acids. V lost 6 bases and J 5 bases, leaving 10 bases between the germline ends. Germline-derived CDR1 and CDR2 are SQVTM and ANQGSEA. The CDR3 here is CSVLQGTEAFF. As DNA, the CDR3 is TGCAGCGTCCTACAGGGAACTGAAGCTTTCTTT.

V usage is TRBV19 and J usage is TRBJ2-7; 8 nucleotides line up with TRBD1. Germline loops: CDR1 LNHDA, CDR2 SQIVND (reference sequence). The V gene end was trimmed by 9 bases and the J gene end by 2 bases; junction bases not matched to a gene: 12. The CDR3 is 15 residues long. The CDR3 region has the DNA TGTGCCAGCCGACACTCCGGGACAGGACCCTACGAGCAGTACTTC. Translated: CASRHSGTGPYEQYF.

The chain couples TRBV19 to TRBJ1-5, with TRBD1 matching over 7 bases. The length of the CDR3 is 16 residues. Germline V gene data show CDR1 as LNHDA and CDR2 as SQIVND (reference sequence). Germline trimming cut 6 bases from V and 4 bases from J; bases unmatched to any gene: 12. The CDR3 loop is CASREGHRGLNQPQHF. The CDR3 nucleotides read TGTGCCAGTAGAGAGGGCCACAGGGGCCTAAATCAGCCCCAGCATTTT.

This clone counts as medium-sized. Here the CDR3 DNA reads TGTGCCAGCAGCAGTGGATCCGGGACAGGGAACCCCTACGAGCAGTACTTC. Protein product: CASSSGSGTGNPYEQYF. V usage is TRBV2 and J usage is TRBJ2-7; 9 bases align to TRBD1. V shed 6 bases, J shed 2 bases, and the junction held 14 bases outside the gene matches. The length of the CDR3 is 17 residues. Germline values: CDR1 SNHLY, CDR2 FYNNEI.

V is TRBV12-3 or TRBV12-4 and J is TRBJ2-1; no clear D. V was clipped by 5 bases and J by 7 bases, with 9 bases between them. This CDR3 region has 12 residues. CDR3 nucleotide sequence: TGTGCCAGCAGTCCCCGTCAGAATGAGCAGTTCTTC. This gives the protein CASSPRQNEQFF.

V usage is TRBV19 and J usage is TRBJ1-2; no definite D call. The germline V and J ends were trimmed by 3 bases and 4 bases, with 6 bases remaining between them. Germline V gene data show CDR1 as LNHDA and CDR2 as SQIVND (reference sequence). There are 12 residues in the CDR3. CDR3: CASSISVYGYTF. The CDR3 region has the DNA TGTGCCAGTAGTATCTCGGTCTATGGCTACACCTTC.